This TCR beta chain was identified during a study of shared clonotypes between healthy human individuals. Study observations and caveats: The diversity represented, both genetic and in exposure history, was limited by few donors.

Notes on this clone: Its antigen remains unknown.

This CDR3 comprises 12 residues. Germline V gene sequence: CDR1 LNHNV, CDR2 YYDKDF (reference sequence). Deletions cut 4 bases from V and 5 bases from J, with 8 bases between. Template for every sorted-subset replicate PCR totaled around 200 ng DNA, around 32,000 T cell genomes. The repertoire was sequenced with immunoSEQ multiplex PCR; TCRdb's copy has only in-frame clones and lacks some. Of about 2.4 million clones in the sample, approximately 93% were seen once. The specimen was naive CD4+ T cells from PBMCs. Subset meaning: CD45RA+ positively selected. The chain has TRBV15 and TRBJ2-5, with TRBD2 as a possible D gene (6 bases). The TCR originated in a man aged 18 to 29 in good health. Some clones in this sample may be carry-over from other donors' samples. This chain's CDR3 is CATSTGRETQYF. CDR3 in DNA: TGTGCCACCAGCACAGGGAGGGAGACCCAGTACTTC.